The 15 T cell receptor beta chains given below trace back to one sample, sequenced in a study of T cell repertoires in cytomegalovirus infection. TCRdb recomputed calls from the reads with MiXCR, one row per CDR3 protein. The table has about 310,000 distinct CDR3 sequences, 15% to 20% seen once; the top ten hold around 13%. Sequencing was performed on PBMCs. Every receptor here comes from a human donor in good health (CMV status not recorded). Some clones in this sample may be carry-over from other donors' samples.

This clonotype showed up just a few times. The chain employs TRBV28 and TRBJ1-3; D is uncertain. V lost 6 bases to trimming and J lost 6 bases, with 9 bases between them. Germline V CDR1 and CDR2: MDHEN, SYDVKM. The CDR3 consists of 12 residues. In DNA form, the CDR3 reads TGTGCCAGCAGGAGTAATGAAAACACCATATATTTT. This gives the protein CASRSNENTIYF. Supplemented by reference TRBV28 and TRBJ1-3, the full variable domain reads DVKVTQSSRYLVKRTGEKVFLECVQDMDHENMFWYRQDPGLGLRLIYFSYDVKMKEKGDIPEGYSVSREKKERFSLILESASTNQTSMYLCASRSNENTIYFGEGSWLTVV.

V is TRBV6-8 and J is TRBJ2-7; possible D gene TRBD1, 6 bases. This CDR3 has 12 amino acids. Trimming cost V 7 bases and J 3 bases, with 10 bases left between them. Germline V CDR1 and CDR2: MNHGY, SAAAGT. CDR3 region: CASTRQVYEQYF. Written as DNA, the CDR3 is TGTGCCAGCACACGACAGGTCTACGAGCAGTACTTC.

This clonotype has a handful of counts. V is TRBV10-3 and J is TRBJ2-1; D could derive from TRBD1 or TRBD2 (5 bases each). CDR3 length: 13 amino acids. The V and J ends lost 1 base and 5 bases respectively, with 6 bases between them. The germline V gene has CDR1 ENHRY and CDR2 SYGVKD. CDR3 residues: CAISELGDNEQFF. The CDR3 coding sequence is TGTGCCATCAGTGAGTTGGGGGACAATGAGCAGTTCTTC.

The J gene is TRBJ2-5, the V gene TRBV20-1; 9 bases agree with TRBD2. With V trimmed by 2 bases and J by 3 bases, 7 bases remained unmatched. The CDR3 contains 15 residues. Germline values: CDR1 DFQATT, CDR2 SNEGSKA (reference sequence). The CDR3 sequence is CSARSRPSGEETQYF. DNA of the CDR3: TGCAGTGCTAGATCTCGGCCTAGCGGGGAAGAGACCCAGTACTTC.

This clonotype appeared many times. This chain joins TRBV12-3 or TRBV12-4 and TRBJ2-7; maybe TRBD2 (5 bases). Trimming stripped 3 bases from V and 0 bases from J, with 12 bases between. The length of the CDR3 is 15 residues. The CDR3 sequence is CASSFVEGSSYEQYF. CDR3 coding DNA: TGTGCCAGCAGTTTCGTCGAGGGTAGCTCCTACGAGCAGTACTTC.

V is TRBV20-1 and J is TRBJ1-1; D remains unclear. Looked up from germline, CDR1 is DFQATT and CDR2 is SNEGSKA (reference sequence). The germline V and J ends were trimmed by 7 bases and 2 bases, with 11 bases remaining between them. The CDR3 is made up of 12 amino acids. CDR3 loop: CSVGNSNTEAFF. CDR3 DNA: TGCAGTGTCGGGAACAGCAACACTGAAGCTTTCTTT.

This clonotype was recorded at least ten times. The chain is built from TRBV20-1 and TRBJ1-2; TRBD1 matches 9 bases. Germline CDR1 reads DFQATT; CDR2 reads SNEGSKA (reference sequence). This CDR3 comprises 15 residues. Trimming at V came to 0 bases and at J to 7 bases, leaving 9 bases not matched to a gene. CDR3 coding DNA: TGCAGTGCTAGAGATGGGACAGGGTATGGGGTTGGCTACACCTTC. Protein: CSARDGTGYGVGYTF.

The chain couples TRBV4-1 to TRBJ2-6; D unresolved. Germline assignment: CDR1 MGHRA and CDR2 YSYEKL. Between the trimmed V and J ends, which lost 3 bases and 0 bases, there was a span of 3 bases. The CDR3 extends over 14 amino acids. The CDR3 nucleotides read TGCGCCAGCAGCCAGATCTCTGGGGCCAACGTCCTGACTTTC. It specifies CASSQISGANVLTF.

This clonotype was detected a few times. V gene TRBV12-3 or TRBV12-4 combines with J gene TRBJ2-7, with D perhaps TRBD1 (6 bases). V lost 3 bases and J lost 1, with 13 bases in between. The length of the CDR3 is 15 residues. Here the CDR3 DNA reads TGTGCCAGCAGTTTTATCGACAGGAGATCCTACGAGCAGTACTTC. This sequence encodes CASSFIDRRSYEQYF.

This clonotype was counted many times. The chain couples TRBV6-2 or TRBV6-3 to TRBJ1-1; no clear D gene. Trimming shortened V by 6 bases and J by 0 bases, and 17 bases separated the two germline ends. Germline values: CDR1 MNHEY, CDR2 SVGEGT. The CDR3 runs 16 residues. CDR3 nucleotides: TGTGCCAGCAGCCTCACACAAGCGGCGATGAACACTGAAGCTTTCTTT. This translates into CASSLTQAAMNTEAFF.

With respect to this clonotype: A single base separates this from a much larger clone, so it may be a read error. The CDR3 coding sequence is TGCAGTGCTAACGGGGTGGGTTACAATGAGCAGTTCTTC. It translates to CSANGVGYNEQFF. This chain links TRBV20-1 with TRBJ2-1, with D perhaps matching TRBD2 (5 bases). The V end lost 4 bases, the J end lost 4 bases, and 11 bases lay between the germline ends. The CDR3 runs to 13 residues. CDR1 is DFQATT and CDR2 is SNEGSKA in the germline V gene (reference sequence).

The sample holds a few counts of this clonotype. This rearrangement joins TRBV5-6 to TRBJ1-4; D is uncertain. Trimming shortened V by 4 bases and J by 8 bases, and 9 bases separated the two germline ends. The CDR3 extends over 12 amino acids. Germline V gene data show CDR1 as SGHDT and CDR2 as YYEEEE. The CDR3 DNA sequence: TGTGCCAGCAGCCCCCGGGGAGAAAAACTGTTTTTT. Amino acid sequence: CASSPRGEKLFF.

This clonotype occurred a few times. The rearrangement uses TRBV11-2 and TRBJ2-5; TRBD2 matches 7 bases. Germline lookup yields CDR1 SGHAT and CDR2 FQNNGV. The CDR3 length is 16 residues. Trimming took 5 bases from V and 3 from J; bases not matched to a gene: 12. This chain's CDR3 is CASSPHEGTIKETQYF. In nucleotides, the CDR3 is TGTGCCAGCAGCCCGCATGAGGGGACTATTAAAGAGACCCAGTACTTC.

V usage is TRBV23-1 and J usage is TRBJ1-5; D unclear. TRBV23-1 falls under the ORF class, with uncertain function. CDR3 size: 16 residues. The V end lost 0 bases, the J end lost 6 bases, and 15 bases lay between the germline ends. The CDR3 spells CASSQSSLGAGQPQHF. CDR3 coding DNA: TGCGCCAGCAGTCAATCATCTCTGGGAGCGGGTCAGCCCCAGCATTTT.

This clonotype was found many times. This sequence joins TRBV12-3 or TRBV12-4 and TRBJ2-5; 7 nucleotides align to TRBD1. Trimming cost V 7 bases and J 3 bases; bases outside gene matches: 5. The CDR3 runs 13 residues. CDR3 sequence reads: CASTDRVKETQYF. In nucleotides, the CDR3 is TGTGCCAGCACAGACAGGGTAAAAGAGACCCAGTACTTC.